This T cell receptor (beta chain) was found in a study of tumor-infiltrating lymphocytes in primary liver carcinoma. Study-wide background: T1-T3 N0M0 was the stage of the tumors, which were roughly 4 to 10 cm across. Study results and limitations: Merely about 8-24% of top clones occurred in all five tumor regions. Tumor-blood pairs (like tumor-adjacent pairs) overlapped less than tumor region pairs did.

This CDR3 has 13 residues. The ends were cut back, 7 bases at V and 3 bases at J, with 13 bases in the middle. The V gene's germline CDR1 is SEHNR and CDR2 FQNEAQ (reference sequence). The researchers produced TCR beta cDNA from around 0.5 ug total RNA with a constant-region primer. Slightly modified ARM-PCR, run as three nested multiplex PCR rounds, produced the TCR beta libraries. The first two PCR rounds, approximately 10 cycles each, used TRBV1-TRBV30 forward primers and a C-beta reverse primer. TCRdb itself ran the multiplex PCR reads through MiXCR, one entry per CDR3 protein. The table records tens of thousands of distinct CDR3 sequences, about 80% of them present only once. This clonotype was picked up many times. The antigen is undetermined. RNA and DNA were co-extracted from approximately 20-30 mg of unsorted bulk tissue. Patients showed chronic HBV infection and an absence of prior treatment.

Sequenced sample: liver tumor tissue from sampling region 2. Documented subset: tumor region T2, inferior pole. This chain uses TRBV7-9 with TRBJ2-7; D possibly corresponds to TRBD2 (6 bases). This TCR was sampled from a man aged 40-50 years with primary liver carcinoma and hepatitis B virus infection. The CDR3, as DNA: TGTGCCAGCACCTGGGGGGAGAACTACGAGCAGTACTTC. Amino acid sequence: CASTWGENYEQYF.